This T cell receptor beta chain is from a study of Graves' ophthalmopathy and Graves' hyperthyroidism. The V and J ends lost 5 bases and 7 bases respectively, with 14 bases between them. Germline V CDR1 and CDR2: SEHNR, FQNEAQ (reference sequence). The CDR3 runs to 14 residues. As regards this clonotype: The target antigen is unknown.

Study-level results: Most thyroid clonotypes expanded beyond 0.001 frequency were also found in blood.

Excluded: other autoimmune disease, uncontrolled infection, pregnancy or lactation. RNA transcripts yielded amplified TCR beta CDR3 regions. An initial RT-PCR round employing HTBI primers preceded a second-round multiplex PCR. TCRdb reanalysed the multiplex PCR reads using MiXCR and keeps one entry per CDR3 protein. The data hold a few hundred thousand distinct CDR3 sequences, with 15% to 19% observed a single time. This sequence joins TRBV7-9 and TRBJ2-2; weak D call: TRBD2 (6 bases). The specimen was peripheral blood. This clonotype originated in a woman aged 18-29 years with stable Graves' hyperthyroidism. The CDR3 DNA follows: TGTGCCAGCAGCGCACGCGGGGAAATCGGGGAGCTGTTTTTT. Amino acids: CASSARGEIGELFF. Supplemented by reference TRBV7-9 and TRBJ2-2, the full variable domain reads DTGVSQNPRHKITKRGQNVTFRCDPISEHNRLYWYRQTLGQGPEFLTYFQNEAQLEKSRLLSDRFSAERPKGSFSTLEIQRTEQGDSAMYLCASSARGEIGELFFGEGSRLTVL.